This T cell receptor beta chain was identified in a study of glioma-infiltrating T cells. General observations from the study: Very few CDR3 sequences were shared between tissue and blood.

Losses at the gene ends were 1 base for V and 3 bases for J; bases not matched to a gene: 23. Germline lookup yields CDR1 DFQATT and CDR2 SNEGSKA (reference sequence). The CDR3 is made up of 20 amino acids. TCR alpha and beta CDR3 regions were amplified from RNA using iRepertoire nested multiplex PCR. TCRdb reprocessed the multiplex PCR reads with MiXCR, giving one entry per CDR3 protein. The sample yields some 100,000 distinct CDR3 sequences, approximately 26% seen once. The table lists this clonotype with many counts. The antigen is unknown. The sample was glioma tissue, nonneoplastic brain tissue, or PBMCs (not recorded which). The receptor was derived from a human donor with low-grade glioma or glioblastoma, undergoing nonglioma brain surgery, or in good health (not recorded which). The chain has TRBV20-1 and TRBJ2-7, with 8 nucleotides matching TRBD1. The CDR3 DNA follows: TGCAGTGCTAGAGCCCCTCGTCCCGATGGGTCCACAGGACAGGGCTACGAGCAGTACTTC. It specifies CSARAPRPDGSTGQGYEQYF.